The T cell receptor beta chain under discussion was sequenced for a study of blood T cell repertoires in COVID-19. TCRdb's table, derived via immunoSEQ multiplex PCR, lists solely in-frame clones and lacks some. The sample has about 250,000 clones; 70% to 90% are singletons. In terms of age and location, participants ranged from roughly 18 to 95 years and lived in roughly 22 US areas. Donors were grouped by their self-reported clinical history. Trimming stripped 4 bases from V and 4 bases from J, with 16 bases between. The CDR3 totals 15 residues. Germline CDR1 and CDR2: LGHDT and YNNKEL (reference sequence).

Sequences were obtained from PBMCs or T cells enriched from blood (not recorded which). The sequence was obtained from a man aged 40-49 years who had recovered from COVID-19. This chain uses TRBV3-1 (or the pseudogene TRBV3-2) with TRBJ1-1; D might be TRBD1 (5 bases). The CDR3, as DNA: TGTGCCAGCAGCCCCCGCGGGGCCGGCGGCACTGAAGCTTTCTTT. This codes for CASSPRGAGGTEAFF.